The clone carrying this T cell receptor beta chain appeared a few times. Its specificity is not known. This sample is part of a study of early T cells in non-severe SARS-CoV-2 infection. On the study more broadly: Whole-blood bulk RNA, unsorted, was sequenced, and chains were unpaired. Study results and caveats: Private and CD4 specificities were missed by VDJdb matching, skewed to anti-spike CD8.

TCRdb re-called the 5' RACE reads through MiXCR, storing one row per CDR3 protein. The sample carries 60,000 or so distinct CDR3 sequences, around 12% recorded once. Looked up from germline, CDR1 is ENHRY and CDR2 is SYGVKD. This CDR3 spans 16 amino acids. V lost 0 bases, J lost 5 bases, and 16 bases lay in between. The clonotype originates from an adult who was a healthcare worker with PCR-confirmed SARS-CoV-2 infection or an uninfected control (not recorded which). The chain couples TRBV10-3 to TRBJ2-5, with D perhaps TRBD1 (6 bases). The sample consisted of whole blood. DNA of the CDR3: TGTGCCATCAGTGAGTCGACGACAGGTCCGCGGGAGACCCAGTACTTC. Translating it yields CAISESTTGPRETQYF.